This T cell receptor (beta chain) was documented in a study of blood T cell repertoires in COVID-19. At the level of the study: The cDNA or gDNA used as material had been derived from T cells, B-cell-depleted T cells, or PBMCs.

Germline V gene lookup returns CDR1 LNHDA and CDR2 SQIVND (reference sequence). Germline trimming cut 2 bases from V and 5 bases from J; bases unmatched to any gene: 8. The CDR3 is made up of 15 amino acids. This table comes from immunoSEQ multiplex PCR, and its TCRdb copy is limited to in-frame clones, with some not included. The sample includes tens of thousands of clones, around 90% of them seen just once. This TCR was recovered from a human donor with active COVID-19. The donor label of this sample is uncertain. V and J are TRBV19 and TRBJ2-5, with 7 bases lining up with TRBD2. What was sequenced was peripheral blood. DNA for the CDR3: TGTGCCAGTAGTATATTGGCGGGAGAGTGGGAGACCCAGTACTTC. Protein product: CASSILAGEWETQYF.